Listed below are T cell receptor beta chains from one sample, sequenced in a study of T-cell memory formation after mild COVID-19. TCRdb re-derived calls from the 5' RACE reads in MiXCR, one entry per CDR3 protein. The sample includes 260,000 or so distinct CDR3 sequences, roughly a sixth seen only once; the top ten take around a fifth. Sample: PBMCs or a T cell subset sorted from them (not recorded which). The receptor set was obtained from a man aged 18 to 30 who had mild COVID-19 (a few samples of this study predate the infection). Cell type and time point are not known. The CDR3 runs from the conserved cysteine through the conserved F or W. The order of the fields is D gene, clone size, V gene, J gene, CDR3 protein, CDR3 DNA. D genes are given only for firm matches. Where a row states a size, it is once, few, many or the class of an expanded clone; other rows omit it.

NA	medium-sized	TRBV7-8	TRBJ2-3	CASSLRAGSDTQYF	TGTGCCAGCAGCCTTCGTGCCGGGTCAGATACGCAGTATTTT
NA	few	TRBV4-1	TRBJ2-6	CASSPTGTGANVLTF	TGCGCCAGCAGCCCTACAGGGACTGGGGCCAACGTCCTGACTTTC
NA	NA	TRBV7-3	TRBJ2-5	CASSRGAFGTQETQYF	TGTGCCAGCAGCAGAGGAGCGTTCGGGACCCAAGAGACCCAGTACTTC
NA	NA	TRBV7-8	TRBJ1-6	CASRGNLDSPLHF	TGTGCCAGCAGGGGAAATCTGGATTCACCCCTCCACTTT
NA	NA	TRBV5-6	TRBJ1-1	CASSILRGTEAFF	TGTGCCAGCAGCATCCTTAGGGGCACTGAAGCTTTCTTT
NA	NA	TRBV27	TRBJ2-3	CARGPWELPGDTQYF	TGTGCCAGAGGTCCGTGGGAACTACCGGGCGATACGCAGTATTTT
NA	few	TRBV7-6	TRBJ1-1	CASSISGGGNTEAFF	TGTGCCAGCAGCATATCGGGGGGCGGGAACACTGAAGCTTTCTTT
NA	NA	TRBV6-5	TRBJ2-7	CASMGRRSSYEQYF	TGTGCCAGCATGGGTCGCCGAAGCTCCTACGAGCAGTACTTC
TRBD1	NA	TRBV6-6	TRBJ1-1	CASRLGTGGEAFF	TGTGCCAGCAGACTCGGGACAGGTGGTGAAGCTTTCTTT
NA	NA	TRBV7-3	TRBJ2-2	CASGSDSNTGELFF	TGTGCCAGCGGATCGGACAGTAATACCGGGGAGCTGTTTTTT
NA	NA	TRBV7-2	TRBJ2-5	CASSLVAAHWETQYF	TGTGCCAGCAGCTTAGTGGCAGCGCACTGGGAGACCCAGTACTTC
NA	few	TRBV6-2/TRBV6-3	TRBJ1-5	CASSYGPEPQHF	TGTGCCAGCAGTTATGGACCCGAGCCCCAGCATTTT
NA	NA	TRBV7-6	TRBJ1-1	CASGPFDTEAFF	TGTGCCAGCGGGCCTTTTGACACTGAAGCTTTCTTT
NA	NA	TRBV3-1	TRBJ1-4	CASSQITGTYEKLFF	TGTGCCAGCAGCCAAATCACCGGGACTTATGAAAAACTGTTTTTT